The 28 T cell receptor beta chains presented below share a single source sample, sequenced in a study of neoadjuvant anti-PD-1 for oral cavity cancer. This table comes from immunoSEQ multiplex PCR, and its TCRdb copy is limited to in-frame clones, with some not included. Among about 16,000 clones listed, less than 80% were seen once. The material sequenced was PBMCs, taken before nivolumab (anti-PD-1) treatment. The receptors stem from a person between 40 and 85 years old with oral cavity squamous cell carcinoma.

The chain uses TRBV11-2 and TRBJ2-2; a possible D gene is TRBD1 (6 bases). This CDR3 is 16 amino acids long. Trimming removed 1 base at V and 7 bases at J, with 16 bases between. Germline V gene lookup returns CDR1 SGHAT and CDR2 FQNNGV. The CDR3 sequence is CASSLGDTAGVGELFF. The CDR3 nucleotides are TGTGCCAGCAGCTTAGGGGACACCGCGGGTGTCGGGGAGCTGTTTTTT.

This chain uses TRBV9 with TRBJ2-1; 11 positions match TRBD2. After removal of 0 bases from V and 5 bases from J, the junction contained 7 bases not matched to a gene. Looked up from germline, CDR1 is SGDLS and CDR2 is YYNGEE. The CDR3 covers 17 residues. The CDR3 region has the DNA TGTGCCAGCAGCGTAGTTTTAGCGGGAGGGAGGAACAATGAGCAGTTCTTC. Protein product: CASSVVLAGGRNNEQFF.

The chain's CDR3 is CAWTARGPDRKLFF. CDR3 DNA: TGTGCCTGGACCGCGCGGGGACCAGACCGAAAACTGTTTTTT. This chain links TRBV30 with TRBJ1-4; possibly TRBD1 for D (5 bases). The CDR3 covers 14 residues. Germline CDR1 reads GTSNPN; CDR2 reads SVGIG (reference sequence). Trimming took off 4 bases at V and 10 bases at J, with 19 bases between the two ends.

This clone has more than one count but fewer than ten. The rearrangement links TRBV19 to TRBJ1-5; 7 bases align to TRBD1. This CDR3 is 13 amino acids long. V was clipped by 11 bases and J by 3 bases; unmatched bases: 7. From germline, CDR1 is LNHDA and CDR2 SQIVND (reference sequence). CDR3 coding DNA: TGTGCCTGTCTAGGGGGCCTCAATCAGCCCCAGCATTTT. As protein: CACLGGLNQPQHF.

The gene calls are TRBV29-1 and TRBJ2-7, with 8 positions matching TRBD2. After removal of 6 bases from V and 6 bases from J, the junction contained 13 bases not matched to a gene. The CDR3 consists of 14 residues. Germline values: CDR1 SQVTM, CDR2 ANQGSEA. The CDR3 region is CSVASSAGVVEQYF. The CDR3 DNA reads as TGCAGCGTCGCCAGCTCAGCGGGAGTTGTCGAGCAGTACTTC.

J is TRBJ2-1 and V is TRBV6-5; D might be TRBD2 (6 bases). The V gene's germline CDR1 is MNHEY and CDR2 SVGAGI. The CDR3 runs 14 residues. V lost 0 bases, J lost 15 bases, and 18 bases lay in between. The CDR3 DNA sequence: TGTGCCAGCAGTTACTCGAATTGGGGGGACTCGCTGTTCTTC. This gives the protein CASSYSNWGDSLFF.

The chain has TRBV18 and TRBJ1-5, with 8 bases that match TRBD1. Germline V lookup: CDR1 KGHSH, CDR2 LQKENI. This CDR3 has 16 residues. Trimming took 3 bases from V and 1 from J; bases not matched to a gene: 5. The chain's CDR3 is CASSPSGGRSNQPQHF. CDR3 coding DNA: TGTGCCAGCTCACCGTCAGGGGGCCGGAGCAATCAGCCCCAGCATTTT.

In DNA, the CDR3 is TGCGCCAGCAGCTTGGGGGGACAGGGGATCACAGATACGCAGTATTTT. Translated, it gives CASSLGGQGITDTQYF. V usage is TRBV5-1 and J usage is TRBJ2-3; 10 bases are a match to TRBD1. The CDR3 runs to 16 residues. V was pared by 0 bases and J by 2 bases, with 3 bases of the junction left unmatched. Germline values: CDR1 SGHRS, CDR2 YFSETQ.

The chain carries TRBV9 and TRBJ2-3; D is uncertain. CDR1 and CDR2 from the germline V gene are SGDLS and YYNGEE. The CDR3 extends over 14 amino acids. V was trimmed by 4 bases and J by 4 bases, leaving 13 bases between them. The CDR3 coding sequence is TGTGCCAGCAGCCCCGATCGGGTCCCAGATACGCAGTATTTT. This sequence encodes CASSPDRVPDTQYF.

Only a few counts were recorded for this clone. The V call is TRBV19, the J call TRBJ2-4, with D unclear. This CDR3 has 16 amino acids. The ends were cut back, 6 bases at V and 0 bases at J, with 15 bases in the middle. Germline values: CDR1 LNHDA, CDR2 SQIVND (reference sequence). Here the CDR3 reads CASRGLDTVAKNIQYF. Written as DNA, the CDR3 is TGTGCCAGTAGAGGCCTGGATACAGTAGCCAAAAACATTCAGTACTTC.

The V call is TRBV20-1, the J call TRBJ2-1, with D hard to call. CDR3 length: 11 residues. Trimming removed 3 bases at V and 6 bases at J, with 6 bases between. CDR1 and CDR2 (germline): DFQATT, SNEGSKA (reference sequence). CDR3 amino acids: CSARLVNEQFF. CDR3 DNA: TGCAGTGCTAGGTTGGTCAATGAGCAGTTCTTC.

The CDR3 sequence: CASSQDLAGGTDTQYF. CDR3 in DNA: TGTGCCAGCAGCCAAGATCTAGCGGGAGGCACAGATACGCAGTATTTT. The gene calls are TRBV4-2 and TRBJ2-3; 10 nucleotides match TRBD2. The trim removed 0 bases at V and 1 base at J, leaving 1 base unmatched. The CDR3 consists of 16 residues. The V gene's germline CDR1 is LGHNA and CDR2 YNFKEQ.

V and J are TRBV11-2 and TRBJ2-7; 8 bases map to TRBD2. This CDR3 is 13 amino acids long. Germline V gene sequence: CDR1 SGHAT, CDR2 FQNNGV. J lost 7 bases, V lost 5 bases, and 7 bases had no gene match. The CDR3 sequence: CASSPTSVGEQYF. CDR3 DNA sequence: TGTGCCAGCAGCCCGACTAGCGTGGGGGAGCAGTACTTC.

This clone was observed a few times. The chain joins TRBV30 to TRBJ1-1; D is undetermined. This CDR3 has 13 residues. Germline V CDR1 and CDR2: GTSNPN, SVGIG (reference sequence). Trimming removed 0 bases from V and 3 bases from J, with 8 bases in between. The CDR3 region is CAWSVGSYTEAFF. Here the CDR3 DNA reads TGTGCCTGGAGTGTAGGAAGTTACACTGAAGCTTTCTTT. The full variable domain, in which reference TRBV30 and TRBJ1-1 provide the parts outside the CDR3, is SQTIHQWPATLVQPVGSPLSLECTVEGTSNPNLYWYRQAAGRGLQLLFYSVGIGQISSEVPQNLSASRPQDRQFILSSKKLLLSDSGFYLCAWSVGSYTEAFFGQGTRLTVV.

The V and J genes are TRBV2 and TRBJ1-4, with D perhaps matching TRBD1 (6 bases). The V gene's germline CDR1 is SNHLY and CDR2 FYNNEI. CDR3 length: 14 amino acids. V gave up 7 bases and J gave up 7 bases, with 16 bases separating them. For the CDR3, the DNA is TGTGCCAGCATTGACAGGACCGGGGGTGAAAAACTGTTTTTT. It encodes CASIDRTGGEKLFF.

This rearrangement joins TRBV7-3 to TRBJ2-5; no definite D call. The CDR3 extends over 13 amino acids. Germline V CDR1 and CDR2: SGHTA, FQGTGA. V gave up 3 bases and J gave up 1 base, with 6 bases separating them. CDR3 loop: CASSFSFQETQYF. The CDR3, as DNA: TGTGCCAGCAGCTTTAGTTTCCAAGAGACCCAGTACTTC. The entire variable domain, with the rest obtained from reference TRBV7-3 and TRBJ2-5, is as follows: GAGVSQTPSNKVTEKGKYVELRCDPISGHTALYWYRQSLGQGPEFLIYFQGTGAADDSGLPNDRFFAVRPEGSVSTLKIQRTERGDSAVYLCASSFSFQETQYFGPGTRLLVL.

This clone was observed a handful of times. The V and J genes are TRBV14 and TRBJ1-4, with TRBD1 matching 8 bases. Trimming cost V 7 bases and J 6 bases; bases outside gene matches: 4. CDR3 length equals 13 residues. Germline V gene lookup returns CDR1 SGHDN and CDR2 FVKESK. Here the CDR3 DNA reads TGTGCCAGCACCCAGGGGGCGGATGAAAAACTGTTTTTT. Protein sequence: CASTQGADEKLFF.

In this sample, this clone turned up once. The CDR3 DNA follows: TGCAGCGTTGTAAGTTGGAGCACTGAAGCTTTCTTT. It yields the protein CSVVSWSTEAFF. V is TRBV29-1 and J is TRBJ1-1; no firm D call. The CDR3 spans 12 residues. Trimming took off 4 bases at V and 4 bases at J, with 10 bases between the two ends. Germline CDR1 and CDR2: SQVTM and ANQGSEA.

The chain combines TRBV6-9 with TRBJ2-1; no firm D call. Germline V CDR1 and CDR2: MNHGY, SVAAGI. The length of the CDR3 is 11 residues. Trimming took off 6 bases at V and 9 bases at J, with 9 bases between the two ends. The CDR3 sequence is CASSYRGEQFF. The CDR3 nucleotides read TGTGCCAGCAGCTACCGCGGTGAGCAGTTCTTC.

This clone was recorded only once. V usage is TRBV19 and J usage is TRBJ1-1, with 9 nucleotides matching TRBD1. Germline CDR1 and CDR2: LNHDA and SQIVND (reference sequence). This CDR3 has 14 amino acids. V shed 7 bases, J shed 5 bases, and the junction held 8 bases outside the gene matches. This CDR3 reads CASIQDRGGTEAFF. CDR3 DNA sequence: TGTGCCAGTATTCAGGACAGGGGAGGGACTGAAGCTTTCTTT.

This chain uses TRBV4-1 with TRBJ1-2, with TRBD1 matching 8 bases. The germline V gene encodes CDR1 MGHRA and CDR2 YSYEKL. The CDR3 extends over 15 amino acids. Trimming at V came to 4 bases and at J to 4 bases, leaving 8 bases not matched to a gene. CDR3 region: CASSPPDREVYGYTF. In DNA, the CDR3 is TGCGCCAGCAGCCCCCCGGACAGGGAGGTCTATGGCTACACCTTC.

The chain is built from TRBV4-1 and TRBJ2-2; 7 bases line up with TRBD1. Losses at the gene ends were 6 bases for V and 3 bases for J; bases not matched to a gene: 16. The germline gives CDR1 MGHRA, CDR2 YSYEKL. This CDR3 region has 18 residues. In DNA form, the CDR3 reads TGCGCCAGCAGAGAGACAGGGTCTGGAGGTTCGGACACCGGGGAGCTGTTTTTT. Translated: CASRETGSGGSDTGELFF.

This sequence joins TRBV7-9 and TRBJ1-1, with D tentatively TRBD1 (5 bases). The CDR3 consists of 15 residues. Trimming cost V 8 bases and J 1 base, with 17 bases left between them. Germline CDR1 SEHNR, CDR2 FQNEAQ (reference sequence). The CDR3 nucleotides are TGTGCCAGCGACGGCTCCAGAGGGGCGAACACTGAAGCTTTCTTT. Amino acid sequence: CASDGSRGANTEAFF.

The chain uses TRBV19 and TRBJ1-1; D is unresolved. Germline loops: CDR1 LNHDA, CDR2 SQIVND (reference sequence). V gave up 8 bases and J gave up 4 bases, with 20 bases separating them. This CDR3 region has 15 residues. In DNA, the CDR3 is TGTGCCAGTCTCCCTTACCCGTCCTGGGGCACTGAAGCTTTCTTT. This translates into CASLPYPSWGTEAFF.

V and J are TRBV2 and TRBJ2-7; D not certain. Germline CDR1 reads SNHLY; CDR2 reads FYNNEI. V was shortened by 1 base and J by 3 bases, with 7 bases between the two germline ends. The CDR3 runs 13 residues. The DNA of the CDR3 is TGTGCCAGCAGTGAAGTCCCCGACTACGAGCAGTACTTC. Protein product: CASSEVPDYEQYF. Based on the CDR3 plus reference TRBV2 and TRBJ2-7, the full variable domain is EPEVTQTPSHQVTQMGQEVILRCVPISNHLYFYWYRQILGQKVEFLVSFYNNEISEKSEIFDDQFSVERPDGSNFTLKIRSTKLEDSAMYFCASSEVPDYEQYFGPGTRLTVT.

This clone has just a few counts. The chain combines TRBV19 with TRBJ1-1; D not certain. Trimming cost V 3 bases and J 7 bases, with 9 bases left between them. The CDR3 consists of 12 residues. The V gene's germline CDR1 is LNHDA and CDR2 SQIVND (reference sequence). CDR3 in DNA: TGTGCCAGTAGTATTTCGGGGATTGAAGCTTTCTTT. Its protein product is CASSISGIEAFF.

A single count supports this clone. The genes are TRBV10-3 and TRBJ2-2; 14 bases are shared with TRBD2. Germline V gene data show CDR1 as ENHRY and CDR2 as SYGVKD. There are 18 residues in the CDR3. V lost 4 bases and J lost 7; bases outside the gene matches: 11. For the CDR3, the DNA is TGTGCCATCAGTGGTTCGACTAGCGGGAGGGCCGCGGGCGGGGAGCTGTTTTTT. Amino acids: CAISGSTSGRAAGGELFF.

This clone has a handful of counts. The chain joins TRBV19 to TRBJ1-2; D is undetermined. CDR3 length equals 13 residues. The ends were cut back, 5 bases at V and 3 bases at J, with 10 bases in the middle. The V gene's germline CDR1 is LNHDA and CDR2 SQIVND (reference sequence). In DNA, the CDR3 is TGTGCCAGTAGTCACGACACGTACTATGGCTACACCTTC. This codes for CASSHDTYYGYTF.